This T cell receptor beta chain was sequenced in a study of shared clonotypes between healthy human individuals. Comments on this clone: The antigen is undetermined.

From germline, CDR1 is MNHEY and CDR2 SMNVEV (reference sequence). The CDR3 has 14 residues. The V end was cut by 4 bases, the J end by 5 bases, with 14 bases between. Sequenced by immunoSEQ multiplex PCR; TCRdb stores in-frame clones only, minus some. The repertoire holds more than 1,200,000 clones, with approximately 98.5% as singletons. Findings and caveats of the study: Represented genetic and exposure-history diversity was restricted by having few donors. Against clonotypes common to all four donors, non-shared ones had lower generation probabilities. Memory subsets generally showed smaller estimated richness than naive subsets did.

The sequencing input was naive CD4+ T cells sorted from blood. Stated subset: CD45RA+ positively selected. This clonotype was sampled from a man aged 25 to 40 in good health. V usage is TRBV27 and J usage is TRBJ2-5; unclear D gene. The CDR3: CASSSTLPWETQYF. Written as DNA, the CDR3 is TGTGCCAGCAGTTCCACCCTTCCGTGGGAGACCCAGTACTTC.